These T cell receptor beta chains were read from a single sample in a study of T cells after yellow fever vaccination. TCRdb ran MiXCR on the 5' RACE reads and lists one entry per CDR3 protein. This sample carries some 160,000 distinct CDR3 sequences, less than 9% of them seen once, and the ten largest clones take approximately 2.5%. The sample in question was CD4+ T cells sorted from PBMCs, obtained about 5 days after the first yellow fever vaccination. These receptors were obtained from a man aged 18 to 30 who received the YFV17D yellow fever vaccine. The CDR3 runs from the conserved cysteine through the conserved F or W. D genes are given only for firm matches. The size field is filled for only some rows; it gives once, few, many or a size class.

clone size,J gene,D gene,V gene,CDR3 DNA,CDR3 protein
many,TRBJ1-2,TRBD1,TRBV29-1,TGCAGCGTCTACAGGGGTGGAGAGTACTATGGCTACACCTTC,CSVYRGGEYYGYTF
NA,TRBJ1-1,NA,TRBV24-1,TGTGCCACCAGGGGTACAAACACTGAAGCTTTCTTT,CATRGTNTEAFF
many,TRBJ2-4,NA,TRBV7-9,TGTGCCAGCAGCCCAGGGGGGGCGGGGAACTACATTCAGTACTTC,CASSPGGAGNYIQYF
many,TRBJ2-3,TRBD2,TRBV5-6,TGTGCCAGCAGCTTGGTCGAGCGGGGGGGAGATACGCAGTATTTT,CASSLVERGGDTQYF
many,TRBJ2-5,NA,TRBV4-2,TGTGCCAGCAGCCAACCGGGGAGGCAAGAGACCCAGTACTTC,CASSQPGRQETQYF
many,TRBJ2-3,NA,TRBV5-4,TGTGCCAGCACCCAGACTCGCACAGATACGCAGTATTTT,CASTQTRTDTQYF
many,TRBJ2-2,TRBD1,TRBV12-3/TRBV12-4,TGTGCCAGCACCTACGGGACAGGGGGCAACACCGGGGAGCTGTTTTTT,CASTYGTGGNTGELFF
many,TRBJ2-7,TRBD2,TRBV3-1,TGTGCCAGCACCCTGGGGGGGTACGAGCAGTACTTC,CASTLGGYEQYF
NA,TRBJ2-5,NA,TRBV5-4,TGTGCCAGCAGCGCGGGACGGGGGCGGGGAGAGACCCAGTACTTC,CASSAGRGRGETQYF
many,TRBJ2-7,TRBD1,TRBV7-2,TGTGCCAGCAGCCCATGGACAGGGACGGGGGAGCAGTACTTC,CASSPWTGTGEQYF
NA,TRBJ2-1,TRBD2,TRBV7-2,TGTGCCAGCCGAGCGGGGGGGCCTTTATATGAGCAGTTCTTC,CASRAGGPLYEQFF
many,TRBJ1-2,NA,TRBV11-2,TGTGCCAGCAGCTTAGCCGACAGCTTCAGGGGCTACACCTTC,CASSLADSFRGYTF
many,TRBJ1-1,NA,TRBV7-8,TGTGCCAGCAGCTTAGCCAGGGCTCGCACTGAAGCTTTCTTT,CASSLARARTEAFF
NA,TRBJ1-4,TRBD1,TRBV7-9,TGTGCCAGCGACAGGGGCGGCGAAAAACTGTTTTTT,CASDRGGEKLFF
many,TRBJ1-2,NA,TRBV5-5,TGTGCCAGCAGCCCGGGGGCAGCCTTCCCCTATGGCTACACCTTC,CASSPGAAFPYGYTF
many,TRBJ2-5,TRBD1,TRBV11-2,TGTGCCAGCAGCTTAAGGCCAGGGGGAGAGACCCAGTACTTC,CASSLRPGGETQYF
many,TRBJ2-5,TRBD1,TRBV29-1,TGCAGCGTCGACAGGGGGATTCAAGAGACCCAGTACTTC,CSVDRGIQETQYF
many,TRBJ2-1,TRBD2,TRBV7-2,TGTGCCAGCAGCTTGGCCTTCCTAGCGGGGGGGCCAGGGTATGAGCAGTTCTTC,CASSLAFLAGGPGYEQFF
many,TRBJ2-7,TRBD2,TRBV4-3,TGCGCCAGCAGCCTGAATAGCGGGGGGACCTACGAGCAGTACTTC,CASSLNSGGTYEQYF
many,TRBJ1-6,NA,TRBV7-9,TGTGCCAGCAGCTCCACCGGGGCCGGAGGTTCACCCCTCCACTTT,CASSSTGAGGSPLHF
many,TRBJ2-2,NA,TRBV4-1,TGCGCCAGCAGCCAAGATCGCGGGGCCGGGGAGCTGTTTTTT,CASSQDRGAGELFF
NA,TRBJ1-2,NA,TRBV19,TGTGCCAGTAGTGTTTTCGAAGACAGTGGCTACACCTTC,CASSVFEDSGYTF
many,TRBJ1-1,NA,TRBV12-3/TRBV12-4,TGTGCCAGCAGTTTTCACAGAAGTAACACTGAAGCTTTCTTT,CASSFHRSNTEAFF
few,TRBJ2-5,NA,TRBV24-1,TGTGCCACCAGTGATGCCCATGGGGAGACCCAGTACTTC,CATSDAHGETQYF
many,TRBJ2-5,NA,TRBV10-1,TGCGCCAGCAGTGAGCGTGCGGGACGAGAGACCCAGTACTTC,CASSERAGRETQYF
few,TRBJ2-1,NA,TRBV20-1,TGCAGTGCTAAAGGACGGCGGTTGGATTCGGAGACAAATGAGCAGTTCTTC,CSAKGRRLDSETNEQFF
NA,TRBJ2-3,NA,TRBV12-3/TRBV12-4,TGTGCCAGCAGTTTACGTTCCAGAGCGTTACCCACAGATACGCAGTATTTT,CASSLRSRALPTDTQYF
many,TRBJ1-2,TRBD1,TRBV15,TGTGCCACCAGCAGAAGTGCGACAGGGTATAGCTATGGCTACACCTTC,CATSRSATGYSYGYTF
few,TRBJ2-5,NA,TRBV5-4,TGTGCCAGCTCCCGTGGGGGACGGGAGGAGACCCAGTACTTC,CASSRGGREETQYF
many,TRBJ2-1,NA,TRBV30,TGTGCCTGGAGGTCCCCATCGGGCGATGAGCAGTTCTTC,CAWRSPSGDEQFF
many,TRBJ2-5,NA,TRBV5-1,TGCGCCAGCAGCTTAGCAAACCTAAACCGCCTAGAGACCCAGTACTTC,CASSLANLNRLETQYF
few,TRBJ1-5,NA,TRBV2,TGTGCCAGCAGTGAAGCGGGAGGTGATCAGCCCCAGCATTTT,CASSEAGGDQPQHF
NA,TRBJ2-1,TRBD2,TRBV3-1,TGTGCCAGCAGCCAAGGGGGGACTAGCGGGGGTACTGAGCAGTTCTTC,CASSQGGTSGGTEQFF